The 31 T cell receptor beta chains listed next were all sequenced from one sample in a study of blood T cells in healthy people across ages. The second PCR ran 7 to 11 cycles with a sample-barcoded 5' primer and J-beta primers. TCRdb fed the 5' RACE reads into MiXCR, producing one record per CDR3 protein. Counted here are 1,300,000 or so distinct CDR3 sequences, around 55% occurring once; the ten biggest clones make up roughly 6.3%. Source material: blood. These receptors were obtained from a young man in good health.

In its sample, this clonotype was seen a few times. CDR3 protein: CAINQQGAVDGYTF. The CDR3 DNA follows: TGTGCCATCAATCAACAGGGGGCAGTCGATGGCTACACCTTC. This chain uses TRBV10-3 with TRBJ1-2; 9 nucleotides line up with TRBD1. Germline loops: CDR1 ENHRY, CDR2 SYGVKD. Germline trimming cut 7 bases from V and 6 bases from J; bases unmatched to any gene: 9. CDR3 size: 14 residues.

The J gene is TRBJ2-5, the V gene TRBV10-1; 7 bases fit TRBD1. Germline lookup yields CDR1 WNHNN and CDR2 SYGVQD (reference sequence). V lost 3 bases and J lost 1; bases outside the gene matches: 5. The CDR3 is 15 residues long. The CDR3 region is CASSDPRTGQETQYF. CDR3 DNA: TGCGCCAGCAGTGACCCCCGGACAGGCCAAGAGACCCAGTACTTC.

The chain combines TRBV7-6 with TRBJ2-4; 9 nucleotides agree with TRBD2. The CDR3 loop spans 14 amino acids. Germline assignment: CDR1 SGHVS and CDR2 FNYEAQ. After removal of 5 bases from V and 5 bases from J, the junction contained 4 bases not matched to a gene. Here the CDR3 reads CASSPRLAENIQYF. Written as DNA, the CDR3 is TGTGCCAGCAGCCCGCGACTAGCGGAAAACATTCAGTACTTC.

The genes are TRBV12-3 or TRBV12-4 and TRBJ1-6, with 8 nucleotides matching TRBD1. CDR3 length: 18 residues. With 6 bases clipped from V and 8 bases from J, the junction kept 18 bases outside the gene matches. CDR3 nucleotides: TGTGCCAGCAGCCTGGACAGGGTGTTATATTCAGGAGATTCACCCCTCCACTTT. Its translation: CASSLDRVLYSGDSPLHF.

In DNA, the CDR3 is TGTGCCTGGAGTATCACCCGGGACAGTGCCTATGGCTACACCTTC. Amino acid sequence: CAWSITRDSAYGYTF. The J gene is TRBJ1-2, the V gene TRBV30; TRBD1 agrees at 7 bases. Trimming cost V 2 bases and J 4 bases; bases outside gene matches: 10. The CDR3 is made up of 15 amino acids. Looked up from germline, CDR1 is GTSNPN and CDR2 is SVGIG (reference sequence).

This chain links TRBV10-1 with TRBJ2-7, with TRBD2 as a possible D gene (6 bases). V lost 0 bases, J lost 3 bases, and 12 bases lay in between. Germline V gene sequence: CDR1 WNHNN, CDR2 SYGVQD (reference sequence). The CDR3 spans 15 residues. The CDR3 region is CASSESLGLSYEQYF. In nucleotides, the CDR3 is TGCGCCAGCAGTGAGTCTTTGGGACTGAGCTACGAGCAGTACTTC.

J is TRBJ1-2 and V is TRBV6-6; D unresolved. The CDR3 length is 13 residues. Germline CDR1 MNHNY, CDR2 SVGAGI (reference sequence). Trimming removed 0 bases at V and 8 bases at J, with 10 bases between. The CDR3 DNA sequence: TGTGCCAGCAGTTACTCGTCGGGTTGGGGCTACACCTTC. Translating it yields CASSYSSGWGYTF.

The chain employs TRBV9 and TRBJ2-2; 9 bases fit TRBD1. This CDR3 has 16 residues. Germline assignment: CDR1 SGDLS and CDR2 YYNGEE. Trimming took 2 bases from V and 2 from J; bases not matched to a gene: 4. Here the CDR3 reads CASSVGTGFNTGELFF. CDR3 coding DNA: TGTGCCAGCAGCGTGGGGACAGGGTTTAACACCGGGGAGCTGTTTTTT.

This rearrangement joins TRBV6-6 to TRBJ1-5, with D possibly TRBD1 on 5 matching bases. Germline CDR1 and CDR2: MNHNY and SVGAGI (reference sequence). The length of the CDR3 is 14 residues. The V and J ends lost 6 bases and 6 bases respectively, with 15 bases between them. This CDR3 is CASSQIPGIQPQHF. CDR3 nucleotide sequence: TGTGCCAGCAGCCAAATCCCAGGGATTCAGCCCCAGCATTTT.

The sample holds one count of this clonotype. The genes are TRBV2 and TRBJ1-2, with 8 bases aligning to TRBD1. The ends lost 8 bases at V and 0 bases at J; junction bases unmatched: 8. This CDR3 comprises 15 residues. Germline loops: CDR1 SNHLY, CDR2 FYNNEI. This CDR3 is CASGGGQGANYGYTF. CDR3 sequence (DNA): TGTGCCAGCGGTGGAGGACAGGGTGCTAACTATGGCTACACCTTC.

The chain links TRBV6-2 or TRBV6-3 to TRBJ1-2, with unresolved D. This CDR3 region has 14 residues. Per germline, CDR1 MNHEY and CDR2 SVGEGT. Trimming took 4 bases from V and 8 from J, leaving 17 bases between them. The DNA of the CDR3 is TGTGCCAGCAGTTTCTCCGGGATCGTCGGGGGCTACACCTTC. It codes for CASSFSGIVGGYTF.

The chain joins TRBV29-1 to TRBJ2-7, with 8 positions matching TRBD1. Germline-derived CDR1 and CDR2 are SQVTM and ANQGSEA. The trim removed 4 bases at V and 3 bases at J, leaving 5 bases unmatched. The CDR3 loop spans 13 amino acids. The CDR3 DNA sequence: TGCAGCGTTGGTTTAGGACAGGGCTACGAGCAGTACTTC. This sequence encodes CSVGLGQGYEQYF.

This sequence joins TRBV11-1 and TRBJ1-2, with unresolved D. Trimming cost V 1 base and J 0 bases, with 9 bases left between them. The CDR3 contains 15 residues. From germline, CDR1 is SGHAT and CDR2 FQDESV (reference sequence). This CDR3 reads CASSLVADPNYGYTF. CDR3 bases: TGTGCCAGCAGCTTAGTTGCAGATCCTAACTATGGCTACACCTTC.

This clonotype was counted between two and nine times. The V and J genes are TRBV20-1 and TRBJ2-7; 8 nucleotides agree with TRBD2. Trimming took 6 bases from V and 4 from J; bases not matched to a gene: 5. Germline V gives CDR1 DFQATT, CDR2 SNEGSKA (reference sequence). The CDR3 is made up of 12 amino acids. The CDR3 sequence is CSAGTRGYEQYF. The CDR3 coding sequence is TGCAGTGCAGGGACTAGGGGGTACGAGCAGTACTTC.

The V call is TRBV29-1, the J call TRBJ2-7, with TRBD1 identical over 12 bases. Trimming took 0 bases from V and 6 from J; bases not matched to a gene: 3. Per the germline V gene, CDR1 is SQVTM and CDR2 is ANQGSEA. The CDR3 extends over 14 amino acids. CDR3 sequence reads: CSVEDGTGGGEQYF. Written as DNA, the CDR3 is TGCAGCGTTGAAGACGGGACAGGGGGCGGCGAGCAGTACTTC.

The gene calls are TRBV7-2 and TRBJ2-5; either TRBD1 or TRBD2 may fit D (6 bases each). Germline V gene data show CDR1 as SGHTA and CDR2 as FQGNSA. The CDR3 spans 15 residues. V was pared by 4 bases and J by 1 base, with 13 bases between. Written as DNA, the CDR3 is TGTGCCAGCAGCTGGTCGGGGGCTTTCCAAGAGACCCAGTACTTC. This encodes CASSWSGAFQETQYF. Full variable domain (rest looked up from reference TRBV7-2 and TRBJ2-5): GAGVSQSPSNKVTEKGKDVELRCDPISGHTALYWYRQSLGQGLEFLIYFQGNSAPDKSGLPSDRFSAERTGGSVSTLTIQRTQQEDSAVYLCASSWSGAFQETQYFGPGTRLLVL.

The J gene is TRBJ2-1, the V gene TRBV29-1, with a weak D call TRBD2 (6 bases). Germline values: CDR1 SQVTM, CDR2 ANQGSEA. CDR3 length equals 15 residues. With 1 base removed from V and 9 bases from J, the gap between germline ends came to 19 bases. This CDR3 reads CSVEVPGRTPSEQFF. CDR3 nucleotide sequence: TGCAGCGTTGAAGTTCCAGGGAGGACTCCCAGTGAGCAGTTCTTC.

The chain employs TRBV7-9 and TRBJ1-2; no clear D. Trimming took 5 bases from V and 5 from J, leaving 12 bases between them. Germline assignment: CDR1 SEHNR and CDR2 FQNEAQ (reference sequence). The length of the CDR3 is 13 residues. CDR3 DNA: TGTGCCAGCAGCCCCCCCGGACTTTATGGCTACACCTTC. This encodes CASSPPGLYGYTF.

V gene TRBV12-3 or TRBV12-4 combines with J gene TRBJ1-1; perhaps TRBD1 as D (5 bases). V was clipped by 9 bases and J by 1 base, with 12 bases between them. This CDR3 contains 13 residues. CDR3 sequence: CASRDGTNTEAFF. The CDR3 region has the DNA TGTGCCAGTCGGGACGGTACGAACACTGAAGCTTTCTTT.

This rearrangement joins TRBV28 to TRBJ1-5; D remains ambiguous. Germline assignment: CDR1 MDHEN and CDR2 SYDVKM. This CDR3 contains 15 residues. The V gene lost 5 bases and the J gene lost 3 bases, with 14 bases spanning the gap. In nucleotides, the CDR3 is TGTGCCAGCAGTCTTCTCCACACCCTCAATCAGCCCCAGCATTTT. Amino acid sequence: CASSLLHTLNQPQHF.

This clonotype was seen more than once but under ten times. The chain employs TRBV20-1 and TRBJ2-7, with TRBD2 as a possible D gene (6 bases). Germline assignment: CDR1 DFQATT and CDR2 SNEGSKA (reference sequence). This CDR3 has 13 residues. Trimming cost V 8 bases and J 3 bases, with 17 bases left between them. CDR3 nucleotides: TGCAGTCTCCCGGACGGAGGGGTCTACGAGCAGTACTTC. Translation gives CSLPDGGVYEQYF.

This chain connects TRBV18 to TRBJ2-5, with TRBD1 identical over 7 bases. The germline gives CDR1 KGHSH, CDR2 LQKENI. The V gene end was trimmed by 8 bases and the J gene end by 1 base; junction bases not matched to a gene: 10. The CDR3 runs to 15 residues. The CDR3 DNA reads TGTGCCAGCCTGTGGACAGGAGACTCCCAAGAGACCCAGTACTTC. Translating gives CASLWTGDSQETQYF.

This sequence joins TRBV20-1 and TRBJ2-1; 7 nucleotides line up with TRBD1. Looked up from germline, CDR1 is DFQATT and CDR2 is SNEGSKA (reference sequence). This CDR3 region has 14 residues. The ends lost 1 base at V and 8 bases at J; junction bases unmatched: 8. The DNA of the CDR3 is TGCAGTGCTAGAGCTATGAGGGGGCTCGATGAGCAGTTCTTC. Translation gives CSARAMRGLDEQFF.

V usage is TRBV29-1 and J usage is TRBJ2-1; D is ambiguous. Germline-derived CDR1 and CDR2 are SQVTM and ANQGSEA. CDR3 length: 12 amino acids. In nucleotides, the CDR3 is TGCATGGGTTTCTTCGGGTACAATGAGCAGTTCTTC. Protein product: CMGFFGYNEQFF.

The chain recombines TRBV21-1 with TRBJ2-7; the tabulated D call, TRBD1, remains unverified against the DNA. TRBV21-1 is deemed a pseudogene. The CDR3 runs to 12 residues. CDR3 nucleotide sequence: TGTGCCAACAGAAGACGCCCGGAGGAGCAGTACTTC. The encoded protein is CANRRRPEEQYF.

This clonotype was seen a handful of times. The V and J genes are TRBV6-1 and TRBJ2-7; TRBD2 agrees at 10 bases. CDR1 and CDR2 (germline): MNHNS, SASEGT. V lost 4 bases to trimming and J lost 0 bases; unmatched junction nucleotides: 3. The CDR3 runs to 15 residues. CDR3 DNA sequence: TGTGCCAGCAGTGGGACTAGCGGCAGCTCCTACGAGCAGTACTTC. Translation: CASSGTSGSSYEQYF.

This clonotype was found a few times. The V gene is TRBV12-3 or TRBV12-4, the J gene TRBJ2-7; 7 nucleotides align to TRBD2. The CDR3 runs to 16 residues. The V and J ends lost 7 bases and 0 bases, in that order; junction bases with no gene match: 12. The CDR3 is CASTHGGDGYSYEQYF. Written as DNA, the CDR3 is TGTGCCAGCACCCATGGGGGGGACGGATACTCCTACGAGCAGTACTTC.

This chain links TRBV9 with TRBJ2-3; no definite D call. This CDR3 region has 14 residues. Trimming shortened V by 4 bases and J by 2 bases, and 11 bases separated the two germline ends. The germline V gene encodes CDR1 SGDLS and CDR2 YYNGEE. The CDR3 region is CASSIEGFTDTQYF. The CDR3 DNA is TGTGCCAGCAGCATCGAAGGGTTCACAGATACGCAGTATTTT.

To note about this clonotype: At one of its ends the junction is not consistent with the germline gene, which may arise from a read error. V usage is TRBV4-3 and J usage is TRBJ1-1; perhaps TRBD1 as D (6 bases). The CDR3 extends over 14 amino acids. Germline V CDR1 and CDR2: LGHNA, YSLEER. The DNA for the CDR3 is TGCGCCAGCGGCCATGGTATGCGGACAGCTGAAGCTTTCTTT. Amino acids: CASGHGMRTAEAFF.

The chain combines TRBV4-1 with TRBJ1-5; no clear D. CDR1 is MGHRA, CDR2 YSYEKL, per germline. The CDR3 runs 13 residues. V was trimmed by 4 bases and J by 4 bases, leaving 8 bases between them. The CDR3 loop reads CASSLQFNQPQHF. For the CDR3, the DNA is TGCGCCAGCAGCCTTCAGTTTAATCAGCCCCAGCATTTT.

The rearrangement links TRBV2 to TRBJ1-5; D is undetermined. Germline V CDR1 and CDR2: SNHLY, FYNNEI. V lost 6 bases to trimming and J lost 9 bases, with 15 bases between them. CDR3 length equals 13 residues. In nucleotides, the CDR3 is TGTGCCAGCAGGGGTCAGGAGCAAGGGCCCCAGCATTTT. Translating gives CASRGQEQGPQHF.